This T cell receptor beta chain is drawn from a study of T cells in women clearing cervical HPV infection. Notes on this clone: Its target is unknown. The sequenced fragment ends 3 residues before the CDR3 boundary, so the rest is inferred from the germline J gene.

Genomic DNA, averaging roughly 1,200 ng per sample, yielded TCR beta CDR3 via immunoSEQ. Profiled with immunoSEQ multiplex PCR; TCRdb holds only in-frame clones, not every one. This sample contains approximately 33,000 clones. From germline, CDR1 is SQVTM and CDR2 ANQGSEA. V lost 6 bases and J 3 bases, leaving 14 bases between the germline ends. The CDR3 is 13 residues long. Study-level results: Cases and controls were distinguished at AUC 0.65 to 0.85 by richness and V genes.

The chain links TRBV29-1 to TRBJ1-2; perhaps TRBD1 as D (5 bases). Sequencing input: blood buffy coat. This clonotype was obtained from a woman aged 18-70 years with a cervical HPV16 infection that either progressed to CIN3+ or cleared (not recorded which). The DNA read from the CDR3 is TGCAGCGTCACCACCCCGGGGGACTATGGC. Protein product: CSVTTPGDYG. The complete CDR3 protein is CSVTTPGDYGYTF. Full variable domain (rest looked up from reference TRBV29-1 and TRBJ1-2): SAVISQKPSRDICQRGTSLTIQCQVDSQVTMMFWYRQQPGQSLTLIATANQGSEATYESGFVIDKFPISRPNLTFSTLTVSNMSPEDSSIYLCSVTTPGDYGYTFGSGTRLTVV.